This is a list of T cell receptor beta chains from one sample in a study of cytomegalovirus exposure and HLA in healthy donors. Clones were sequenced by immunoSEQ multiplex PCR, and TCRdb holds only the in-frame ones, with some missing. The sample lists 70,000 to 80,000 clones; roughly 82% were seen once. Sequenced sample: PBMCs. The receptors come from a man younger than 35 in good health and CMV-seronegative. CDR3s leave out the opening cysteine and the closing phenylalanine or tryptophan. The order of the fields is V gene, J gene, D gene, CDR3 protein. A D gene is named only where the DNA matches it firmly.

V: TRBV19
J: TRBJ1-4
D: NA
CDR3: ASCTSGQRGEKLF

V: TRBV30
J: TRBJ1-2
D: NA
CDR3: ACLEGANYGYT

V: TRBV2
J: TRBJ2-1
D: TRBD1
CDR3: ASSETVGGQGISEQF

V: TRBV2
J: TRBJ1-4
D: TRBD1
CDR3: ASSFDRGHEKLF

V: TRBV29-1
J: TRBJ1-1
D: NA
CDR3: SVELRQGATNTEAF

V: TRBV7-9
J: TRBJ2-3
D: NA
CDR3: ASSLSSGTDTQY

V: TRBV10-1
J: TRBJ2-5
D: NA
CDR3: ASSQHSQETQY

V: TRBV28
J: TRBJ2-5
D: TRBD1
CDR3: ASRPTRQGETQY

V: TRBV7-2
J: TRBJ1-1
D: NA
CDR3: ASSPRTEAF

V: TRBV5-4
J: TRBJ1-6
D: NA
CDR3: ASSLGSRADNSPLH

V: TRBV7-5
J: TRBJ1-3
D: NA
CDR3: ARSPGRTGNTIY

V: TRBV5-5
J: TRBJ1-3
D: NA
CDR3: ASSSEDSRGNTIY

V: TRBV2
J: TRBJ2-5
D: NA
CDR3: ASSLQQTGETQY

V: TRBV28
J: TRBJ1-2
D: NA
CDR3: ASSPTSGVLGFNYGYT

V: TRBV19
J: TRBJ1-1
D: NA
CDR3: ASSIETGKSEAF

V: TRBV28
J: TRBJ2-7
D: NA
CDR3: ASSPPHRHSEQY

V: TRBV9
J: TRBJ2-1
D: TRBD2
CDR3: ASSVTSGRAQF

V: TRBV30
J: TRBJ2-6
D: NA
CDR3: AGSGRPLAGANVLT

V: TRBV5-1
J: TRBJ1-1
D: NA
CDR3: ASRLIPDTEAF

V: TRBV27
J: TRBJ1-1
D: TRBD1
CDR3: ASSQFRDSHTDTEAF

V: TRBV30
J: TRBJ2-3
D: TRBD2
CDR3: ALHGGTDTQY

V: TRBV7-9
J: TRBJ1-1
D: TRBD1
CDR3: ASSYRDRGSAEAF

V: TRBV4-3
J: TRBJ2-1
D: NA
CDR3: ASSPGVSTAVSSSYNEQF

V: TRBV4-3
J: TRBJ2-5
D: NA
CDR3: ASSPFRGGQETQY

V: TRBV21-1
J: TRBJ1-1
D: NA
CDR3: ARTPNTEAF

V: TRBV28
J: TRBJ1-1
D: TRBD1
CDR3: ASSSSTQGTEAF

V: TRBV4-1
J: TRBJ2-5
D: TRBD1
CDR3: ASSLPGGQGAAEGTQY

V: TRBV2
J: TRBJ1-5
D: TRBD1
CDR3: ASSGTENSNQPQH

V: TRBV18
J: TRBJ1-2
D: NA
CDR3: ASSPPGRQAGYGYT

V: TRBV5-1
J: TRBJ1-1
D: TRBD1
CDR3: ASSLGGTGGAEAF

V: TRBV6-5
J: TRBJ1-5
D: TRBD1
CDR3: ASSKRTGVNQPQH

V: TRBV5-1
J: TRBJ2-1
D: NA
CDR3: ASSFARRGPYNEQF

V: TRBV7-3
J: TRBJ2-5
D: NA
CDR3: ASSLTREETQY

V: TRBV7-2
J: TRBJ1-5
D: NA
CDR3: ASTIEINQPQH

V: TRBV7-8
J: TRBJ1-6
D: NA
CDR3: ASSLGRVNSPLH

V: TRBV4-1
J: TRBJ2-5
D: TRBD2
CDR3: ASSQGSGGNQETQY

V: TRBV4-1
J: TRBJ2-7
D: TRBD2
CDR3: ASSQRFLAETYEQY

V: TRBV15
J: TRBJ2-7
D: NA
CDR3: ATSRPDSYEQY

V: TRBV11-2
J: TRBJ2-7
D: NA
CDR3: ASSLLLASEQY

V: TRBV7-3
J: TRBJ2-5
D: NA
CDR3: ASSLLADLGTQY

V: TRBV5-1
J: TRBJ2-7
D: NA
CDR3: ASSLGQRAEQY

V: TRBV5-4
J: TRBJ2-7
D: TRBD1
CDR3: ASSLPGQNFYGQY

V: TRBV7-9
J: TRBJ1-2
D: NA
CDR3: ASSLGQRDGYT

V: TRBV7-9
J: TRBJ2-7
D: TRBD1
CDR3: SSSLPRQGLDYEQY

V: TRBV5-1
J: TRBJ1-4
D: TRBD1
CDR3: ASSRQGENEKLF

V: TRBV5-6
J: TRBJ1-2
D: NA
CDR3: ASSFRARDGYT

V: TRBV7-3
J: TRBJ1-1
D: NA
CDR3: ASSSIPGGAEAF

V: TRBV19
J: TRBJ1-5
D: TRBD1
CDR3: ASSTRQGSNQPQH

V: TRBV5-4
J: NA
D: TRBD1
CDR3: ASSSRQGGDEQY

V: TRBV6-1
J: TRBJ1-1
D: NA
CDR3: ASSGKTGSQAF

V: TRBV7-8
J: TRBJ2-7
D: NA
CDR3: ASSLEAYEQY

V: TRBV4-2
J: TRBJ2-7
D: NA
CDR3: ASSVTPGYSYEQY